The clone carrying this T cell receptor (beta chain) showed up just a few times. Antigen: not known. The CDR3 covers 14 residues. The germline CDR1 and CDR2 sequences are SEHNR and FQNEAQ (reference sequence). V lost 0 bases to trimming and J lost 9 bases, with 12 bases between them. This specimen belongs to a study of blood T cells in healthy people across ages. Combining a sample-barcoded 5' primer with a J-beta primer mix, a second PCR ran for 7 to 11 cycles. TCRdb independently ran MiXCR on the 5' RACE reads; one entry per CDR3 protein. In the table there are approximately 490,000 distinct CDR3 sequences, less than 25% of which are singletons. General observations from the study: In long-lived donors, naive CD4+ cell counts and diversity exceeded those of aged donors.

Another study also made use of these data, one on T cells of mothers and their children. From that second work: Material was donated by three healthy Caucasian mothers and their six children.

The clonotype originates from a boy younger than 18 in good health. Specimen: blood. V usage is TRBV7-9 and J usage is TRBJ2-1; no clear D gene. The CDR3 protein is CASSLAWSVSEQFF. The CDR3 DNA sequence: TGTGCCAGCAGCTTAGCGTGGTCCGTCAGTGAGCAGTTCTTC.